This record concerns one TCR beta chain sequence. What it binds is not known. High-throughput TCR beta sequencing covered peripheral CD8+ and CD4+ T cells. Negative isolation yielded CD4+ and CD8+ T cells, and FACS enriched TEMRA cells. The data belong to a study of CD8 T cells in Susac syndrome. Whole-study findings and limits: It was acknowledged in the study that the number of individuals who were included in its TCR sequencing and HLA analysis was relatively small.

The RNA input was about 0.5 to 1 ug, and it was reverse transcribed with random hexamers. TCR beta CDR3 was amplified by immunoSEQ multiplex PCR. This amplification extended across 54 Vbeta and 13 Jbeta segments. TCRdb re-called the immunoSEQ multiplex PCR reads through MiXCR, storing one row per CDR3 protein. The sample records 100,000 to 150,000 distinct CDR3 sequences, 90% to 95% being singletons. This receptor was identified in a human donor in good health. What was sequenced was CD4+ T cells from PBMCs.

The CDR3 region has the DNA TGTGCCAGTAGTACCCCCGGGACAGGGGTCGAGACCCAGTACTTC. The encoded protein is CASSTPGTGVETQYF. The V and J genes are TRBV19 and TRBJ2-5; 10 bases match TRBD1. The CDR3 totals 15 residues. Trimming at V came to 4 bases and at J to 5 bases, leaving 7 bases not matched to a gene. Per the germline V gene, CDR1 is LNHDA and CDR2 is SQIVND (reference sequence).